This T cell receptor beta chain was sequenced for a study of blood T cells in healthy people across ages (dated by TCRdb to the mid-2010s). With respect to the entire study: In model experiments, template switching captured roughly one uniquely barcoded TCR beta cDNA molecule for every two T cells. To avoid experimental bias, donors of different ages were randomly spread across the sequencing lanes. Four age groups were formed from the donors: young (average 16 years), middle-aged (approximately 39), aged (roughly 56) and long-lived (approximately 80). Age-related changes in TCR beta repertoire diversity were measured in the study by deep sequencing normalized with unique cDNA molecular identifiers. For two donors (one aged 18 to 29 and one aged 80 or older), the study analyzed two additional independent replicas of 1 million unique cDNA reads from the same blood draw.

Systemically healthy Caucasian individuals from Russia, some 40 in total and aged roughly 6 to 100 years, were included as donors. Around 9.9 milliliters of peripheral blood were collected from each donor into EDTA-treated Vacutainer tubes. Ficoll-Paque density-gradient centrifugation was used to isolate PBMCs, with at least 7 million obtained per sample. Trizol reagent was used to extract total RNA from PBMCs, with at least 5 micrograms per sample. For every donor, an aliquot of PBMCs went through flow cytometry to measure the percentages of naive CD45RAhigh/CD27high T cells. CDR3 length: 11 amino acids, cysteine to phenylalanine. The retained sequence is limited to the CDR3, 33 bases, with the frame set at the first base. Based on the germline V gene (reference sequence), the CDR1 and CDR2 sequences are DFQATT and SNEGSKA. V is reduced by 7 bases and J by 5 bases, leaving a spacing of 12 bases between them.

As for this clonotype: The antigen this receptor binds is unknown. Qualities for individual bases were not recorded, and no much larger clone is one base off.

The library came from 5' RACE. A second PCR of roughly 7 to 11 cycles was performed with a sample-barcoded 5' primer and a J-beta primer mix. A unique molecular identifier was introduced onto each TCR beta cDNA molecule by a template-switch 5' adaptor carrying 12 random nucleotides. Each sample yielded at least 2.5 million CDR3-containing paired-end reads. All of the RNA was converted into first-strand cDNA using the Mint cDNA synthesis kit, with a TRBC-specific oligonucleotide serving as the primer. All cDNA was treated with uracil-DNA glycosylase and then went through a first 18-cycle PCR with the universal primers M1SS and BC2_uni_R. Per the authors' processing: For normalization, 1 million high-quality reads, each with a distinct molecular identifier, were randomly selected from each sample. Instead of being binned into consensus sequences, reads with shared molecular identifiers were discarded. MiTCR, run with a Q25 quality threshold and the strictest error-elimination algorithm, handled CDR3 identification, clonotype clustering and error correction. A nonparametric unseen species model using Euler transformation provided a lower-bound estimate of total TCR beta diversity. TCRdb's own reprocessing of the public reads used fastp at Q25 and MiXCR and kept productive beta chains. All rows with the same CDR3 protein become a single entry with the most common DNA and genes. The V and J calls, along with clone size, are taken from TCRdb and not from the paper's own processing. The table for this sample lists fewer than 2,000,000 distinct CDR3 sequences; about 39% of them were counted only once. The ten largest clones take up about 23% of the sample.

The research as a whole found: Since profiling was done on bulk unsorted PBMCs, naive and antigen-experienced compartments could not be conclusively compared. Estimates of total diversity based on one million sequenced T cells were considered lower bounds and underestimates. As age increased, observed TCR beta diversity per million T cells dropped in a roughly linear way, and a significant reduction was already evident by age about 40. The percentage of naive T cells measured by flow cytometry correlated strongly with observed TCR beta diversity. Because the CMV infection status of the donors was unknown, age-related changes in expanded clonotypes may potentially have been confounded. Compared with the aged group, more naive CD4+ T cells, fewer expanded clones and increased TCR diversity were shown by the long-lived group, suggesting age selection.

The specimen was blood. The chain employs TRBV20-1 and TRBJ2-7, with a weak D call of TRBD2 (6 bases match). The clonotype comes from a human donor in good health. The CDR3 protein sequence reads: CSGAGTDEQYF. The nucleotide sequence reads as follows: TGCAGTGGGGCAGGGACTGACGAGCAGTACTTC.